This TCR beta chain is from a study of cytomegalovirus exposure and HLA in healthy donors. For the study at large: Unique TCRs from HLA-typed donors, roughly 87 million of them, were held in an early data release. The study's findings and limits: Apart from CMV serostatus, no immune exposure information was available. Later genetic work tied a missense DCLRE1C variant to beta-chain V and J trimming. There were several of the most significant clusters that appeared linked to common viral pathogens in a later analysis.

This PCR relied on a set of 60 Vbeta primers and 13 Jbeta primers. Sequencing was performed with immunoSEQ multiplex PCR; in TCRdb, only in-frame clones are kept and a portion is missing. The table has roughly 130,000 clones, approximately 69% seen once. The CDR3 runs 14 residues. V shed 5 bases and J shed 9 bases, with 17 bases lying between them. Germline CDR1 is LNHDA and CDR2 is SQIVND (reference sequence). Details on this clone: No antigen is known for it.

What was sequenced was PBMCs. This sequence was found in a man aged 40-49 years in good health and CMV-seropositive. The rearrangement uses TRBV19 and TRBJ2-1; a possible D gene is TRBD1 (6 bases). The CDR3: CASSPQRQAGEQFF. In DNA, the CDR3 is TGTGCCAGTAGTCCCCAACGACAGGCAGGTGAGCAGTTCTTC.